This T cell receptor (beta chain) emerged from a study of early T cells in non-severe SARS-CoV-2 infection. Background on the study: Investigators sequenced bulk RNA drawn from unsorted whole blood, and chains remained unpaired.

This clonotype was observed many times. Its antigen is not identified. Findings of the study overall: Clonotype matching in VDJdb favored anti-spike CD8 responses and did not capture private and CD4 specificities.

After removal of 5 bases from V and 4 bases from J, the junction contained 3 bases not matched to a gene. This CDR3 is built from 14 residues. Germline V lookup: CDR1 SGHTA, CDR2 FQGNSA. In the library, individual cDNA molecules carried attached unique molecular identifiers. One entry per CDR3 protein, called by TCRdb with MiXCR from the 5' RACE reads. The sample consists of roughly 25,000 distinct CDR3 sequences, about 4.6% of them appearing once. This receptor was obtained from an adult who was a healthcare worker with PCR-confirmed SARS-CoV-2 infection or an uninfected control (not recorded which). Sequenced sample: whole blood. This chain joins TRBV7-2 and TRBJ2-3; 10 bases agree with TRBD1. The CDR3 is CASSRQGAADTQYF. CDR3 coding DNA: TGTGCCAGCAGCAGACAGGGGGCGGCAGATACGCAGTATTTT.